This T cell receptor beta chain was captured by sequencing in a study of T cell responses to AZD1222 COVID-19 vaccine. Overall study: Samples with a second dose at about 4 or about 12 weeks were pooled together. The study, taken as a whole, reports: Donors in the cohort were predominantly white British and more often female, and clonal diversity was possibly underestimated.

Sequenced by immunoSEQ multiplex PCR; TCRdb stores in-frame clones only, minus some. Here the sample spans 120,000 or so clones, about 90% being singletons. For this clone: What it binds is unknown.

The V end lost 4 bases, the J end lost 6 bases, and 10 bases lay between the germline ends. Germline CDR1 reads ENHRY; CDR2 reads SYGVKD. This CDR3 contains 13 residues. This clonotype was sampled from an adult in good health. J is TRBJ1-5 and V is TRBV10-3; D not certain. This material consisted of peripheral blood, taken on day 0 of AZD1222 vaccination. CDR3 coding DNA: TGTGCCATCAGTGGGGTGGGAAGTCAGCCCCAGCATTTT. Encoded protein: CAISGVGSQPQHF.